The 27 T cell receptor beta chains in this list originate from one sample, sequenced in a study of regulatory T cells in long-lasting Graves disease (dated by TCRdb to the early 2020s). The library was built by means of multiplex PCR. The run used an Illumina HiSeq 4000. TCR beta libraries were built with iRepertoire HTBI primers and Arm-PCR amplification of CDR3 regions. TCRdb reran the public reads through fastp at Q25 and MiXCR, keeping productive beta chains. Records with the same CDR3 protein are collapsed into one entry carrying the most frequent genes and DNA. This sample gives 600,000 to 650,000 distinct CDR3 sequences in total; under 20% of them show up just once. 15% to 20% of the sample is in the top ten clones. In the paper's terms, the time point label means: newly diagnosed GD, antithyroid drugs for less than 3 months. For both TCR sequencing and RNA sequencing, RNA was extracted from PBMCs using TRIzol.

The same specimen was also included in a second study, on T cells in Graves' hyperthyroidism and ophthalmopathy.

The source was peripheral blood mononuclear cells (PBMCs), collected at new diagnosis, from a patient treated with antithyroid drugs. The receptors originated from a woman in her twenties or thirties with Graves disease. Donor details come from another sample of the same person, matched by shared clones.

This clonotype was picked up many times. J is TRBJ1-6 and V is TRBV27, with TRBD1 matching over 7 bases. The V gene end was trimmed by 1 base and the J gene end by 9 bases; junction bases not matched to a gene: 18. The CDR3 sequence is 19 residues long. Germline V gene sequence: CDR1 MNHEY, CDR2 SMNVEV (reference sequence). The DNA for the CDR3 is TGTGCCAGCAGTTTATTCCTAAGGGGATATCAGGGGGAGAGTTCACCCCTCCACTTT. This gives the protein CASSLFLRGYQGESSPLHF.

The J gene is TRBJ2-1, the V gene TRBV30, with D uncertain. Germline CDR1 GTSNPN, CDR2 SVGIG (reference sequence). Deletions cut 5 bases from V and 4 bases from J, with 9 bases between. CDR3 length: 12 residues. The CDR3 protein is CAWRRVYNEQFF. The DNA for the CDR3 is TGTGCCTGGCGTCGGGTGTACAATGAGCAGTTCTTC. The full variable domain, its missing parts supplied by reference TRBV30 and TRBJ2-1, is SQTIHQWPATLVQPVGSPLSLECTVEGTSNPNLYWYRQAAGRGLQLLFYSVGIGQISSEVPQNLSASRPQDRQFILSSKKLLLSDSGFYLCAWRRVYNEQFFGPGTRLTVL.

CDR3 sequence reads: CASSYGRVLLENSPLHF. CDR3 sequence (DNA): TGTGCCAGCAGCTATGGGAGGGTCCTGCTTGAGAATTCACCCCTCCACTTT. The chain links TRBV2 to TRBJ1-6; D ambiguous. The CDR3 is made up of 17 amino acids. The ends were cut back, 6 bases at V and 7 bases at J, with 22 bases in the middle. Germline assignment: CDR1 SNHLY and CDR2 FYNNEI.

This clonotype was seen repeatedly, ten times or more. The rearrangement links TRBV28 to TRBJ2-3, with 11 bases matching TRBD2. CDR3 length equals 15 residues. Germline values: CDR1 MDHEN, CDR2 SYDVKM. The ends lost 8 bases at V and 4 bases at J; junction bases unmatched: 8. The CDR3 here is CASPPTSGNADTQYF. In DNA, the CDR3 is TGTGCCAGCCCGCCGACTAGCGGGAACGCAGATACGCAGTATTTT.

This clonotype was detected ten times or more. CDR3 nucleotides: TGTGCCAGCAGTTGGGACAAGAACACCGGGGAGCTGTTTTTT. Translating it yields CASSWDKNTGELFF. The chain couples TRBV6-5 to TRBJ2-2; perhaps TRBD1 as D (6 bases). This CDR3 spans 14 amino acids. The germline V and J ends were trimmed by 4 bases and 1 base, with 7 bases remaining between them. The germline CDR1 and CDR2 sequences are MNHEY and SVGAGI.

The V call is TRBV20-1, the J call TRBJ1-1, with D possibly TRBD1 on 5 matching bases. V was shortened by 0 bases and J by 0 bases, with 17 bases between the two germline ends. Per germline, CDR1 DFQATT and CDR2 SNEGSKA (reference sequence). The CDR3 is 17 residues long. CDR3 bases: TGCAGTGCTAGAGATCAAGCCGCTTGGGACCTGAACACTGAAGCTTTCTTT. Its translation: CSARDQAAWDLNTEAFF.

This chain links TRBV10-1 with TRBJ2-7; 10 bases line up with TRBD1. Germline V gives CDR1 WNHNN, CDR2 SYGVQD (reference sequence). The CDR3 has 16 amino acids. After removal of 0 bases from V and 2 bases from J, the junction contained 4 bases not matched to a gene. The CDR3 coding sequence is TGCGCCAGCAGTGAGTCCTGGGGACAGGGGACCTACGAGCAGTACTTC. As protein: CASSESWGQGTYEQYF.

The sample holds many counts of this clonotype. This chain joins TRBV5-1 and TRBJ2-1; TRBD2 agrees at 10 bases. The V segment lost 4 bases and the J segment 8 bases; nucleotides outside the gene matches: 9. CDR1 is SGHRS, CDR2 YFSETQ, per germline. This CDR3 contains 15 residues. The chain's CDR3 is CASSPGLAKVHEQFF. CDR3 coding DNA: TGCGCCAGCAGCCCGGGACTAGCGAAAGTACATGAGCAGTTCTTC.

This clonotype occurred many times. This chain connects TRBV6-1 to TRBJ2-7, with 11 bases matching TRBD2. Germline-derived CDR1 and CDR2 are MNHNS and SASEGT. The V gene end was trimmed by 6 bases and the J gene end by 12 bases; junction bases not matched to a gene: 19. This CDR3 is built from 16 residues. Here the CDR3 DNA reads TGTGCCAGCAGGCCCCGTGCCGAGACTAGCGGGATAGGGCCGTACTTC. It yields the protein CASRPRAETSGIGPYF.

This clonotype was recorded at least ten times. The V gene is TRBV5-4, the J gene TRBJ1-2; D is undetermined. The ends were cut back, 2 bases at V and 5 bases at J, with 7 bases in the middle. Germline CDR1 reads SGHNT; CDR2 reads YYREEE (reference sequence). This CDR3 comprises 12 residues. CDR3 nucleotides: TGTGCCAGCAGCTTAGATGGGTATGGCTACACCTTC. Protein product: CASSLDGYGYTF.

This clonotype was found many times. The gene calls are TRBV28 and TRBJ2-7, with D tentatively TRBD1 or TRBD2 (5 bases each). Germline CDR1 and CDR2: MDHEN and SYDVKM. V was pared by 3 bases and J by 1 base, with 16 bases between. The CDR3 is made up of 16 amino acids. This chain's CDR3 is CASSFPLLGTSYEQYF. In nucleotides, the CDR3 is TGTGCCAGCAGTTTTCCCCTACTCGGGACGTCCTACGAGCAGTACTTC.

This clonotype was detected ten times or more. CDR3 sequence: CASRTGLYEQYF. The CDR3 nucleotides read TGTGCCAGCAGAACAGGGCTCTACGAGCAGTACTTC. The chain couples TRBV28 to TRBJ2-7, with D maybe TRBD1 (6 bases). Per the germline V gene, CDR1 is MDHEN and CDR2 is SYDVKM. There are 12 residues in the CDR3. Trimming stripped 6 bases from V and 3 bases from J, with 9 bases between.

This clonotype appeared many times. The chain employs TRBV6-1 and TRBJ2-2; 7 nucleotides agree with TRBD2. Germline V CDR1 and CDR2: MNHNS, SASEGT. V was clipped by 5 bases and J by 8 bases; unmatched bases: 2. There are 12 residues in the CDR3. The CDR3 DNA follows: TGTGCCAGCAGTCGACTAGCTGGGGAGCTGTTTTTT. It encodes CASSRLAGELFF.

In its sample, this clonotype was seen many times. The V and J genes are TRBV7-3 and TRBJ2-7; 8 bases are shared with TRBD1. Germline V gene sequence: CDR1 SGHTA, CDR2 FQGTGA. V shed 2 bases, J shed 5 bases, and the junction held 8 bases outside the gene matches. This CDR3 is 15 amino acids long. The CDR3 DNA sequence: TGTGCCAGCAGCTTAGGGGCAGGGGGCACCCACGAGCAGTACTTC. It translates to CASSLGAGGTHEQYF.

This clonotype was seen at least ten times. The chain carries TRBV6-1 and TRBJ1-1; D is possibly TRBD1 (5 bases). Trimming removed 6 bases at V and 0 bases at J, with 17 bases between. The CDR3 consists of 16 residues. Germline assignment: CDR1 MNHNS and CDR2 SASEGT. CDR3 in DNA: TGTGCCAGCAGCGATTGGGGGAATGCAATGAACACTGAAGCTTTCTTT. Its translation is CASSDWGNAMNTEAFF.

This clonotype came up many times. This sequence joins TRBV2 and TRBJ2-7; no clear D. The length of the CDR3 is 14 residues. Per germline, CDR1 SNHLY and CDR2 FYNNEI. The V and J ends lost 3 bases and 0 bases respectively, with 9 bases between them. The DNA for the CDR3 is TGTGCCAGCAGTGACGGCAGGATCTCCTACGAGCAGTACTTC. The encoded protein is CASSDGRISYEQYF.

In its sample, this clonotype was seen many times. The rearrangement links TRBV5-1 to TRBJ2-3; D is undetermined. The CDR3 spans 15 residues. Germline lookup yields CDR1 SGHRS and CDR2 YFSETQ. V was cut by 0 bases and J by 5 bases, with 13 bases left in between. CDR3 amino acids: CASSLEGSSGDTQYF. CDR3 nucleotide sequence: TGCGCCAGCAGCTTGGAAGGGTCGTCGGGAGATACGCAGTATTTT.

The chain uses TRBV30 and TRBJ1-2; D gene unclear. This CDR3 is built from 13 residues. Germline CDR1 and CDR2: GTSNPN and SVGIG (reference sequence). V was pared by 0 bases and J by 4 bases, with 9 bases between. CDR3 sequence: CAWSVGGPYGYTF. DNA of the CDR3: TGTGCCTGGAGTGTAGGCGGTCCCTATGGCTACACCTTC. The full variable domain, rest sourced from reference TRBV30 and TRBJ1-2, is SQTIHQWPATLVQPVGSPLSLECTVEGTSNPNLYWYRQAAGRGLQLLFYSVGIGQISSEVPQNLSASRPQDRQFILSSKKLLLSDSGFYLCAWSVGGPYGYTFGSGTRLTVV.

There are many counts of this clonotype. This chain connects TRBV28 to TRBJ1-1; no clear D. V lost 3 bases and J 7 bases, leaving 21 bases between the germline ends. The germline V gene has CDR1 MDHEN and CDR2 SYDVKM. The CDR3 spans 16 residues. The CDR3 coding sequence is TGTGCCAGCAGTTTTCTCGTCACAGAAATTACCAGTGAAGCTTTCTTT. Residues: CASSFLVTEITSEAFF.

The V call is TRBV28, the J call TRBJ2-5; 9 bases line up with TRBD1. After removal of 10 bases from V and 6 bases from J, the junction contained 12 bases not matched to a gene. There are 14 residues in the CDR3. From germline, CDR1 is MDHEN and CDR2 SYDVKM. The CDR3 loop reads CATAYLTGGKTQYF. For the CDR3, the DNA is TGTGCCACCGCGTATTTGACAGGGGGGAAGACCCAGTACTTC.

This clonotype came up many times. This rearrangement joins TRBV11-2 to TRBJ2-3, with TRBD1 matching 12 bases. Germline V CDR1 and CDR2: SGHAT, FQNNGV. Trimming cost V 8 bases and J 2 bases; bases outside gene matches: 11. The CDR3 has 17 residues. DNA for the CDR3: TGTGCCAGCTTCCGGGACAGGGGGCCTCTACCCACAGATACGCAGTATTTT. Amino acid sequence: CASFRDRGPLPTDTQYF.

A few counts support this clonotype. The rearrangement uses TRBV29-1 and TRBJ2-1, with TRBD2 as a possible D gene (5 bases). Looked up from germline, CDR1 is SQVTM and CDR2 is ANQGSEA. CDR3 length: 18 amino acids. The germline V and J ends were trimmed by 0 bases and 1 base, with 19 bases remaining between them. The CDR3 sequence is CSVEDLSLALSSYNEQFF. The CDR3 nucleotides read TGCAGCGTTGAAGATCTTAGTCTAGCATTGAGTTCCTACAATGAGCAGTTCTTC.

This clonotype was observed a handful of times. V is TRBV7-9 and J is TRBJ1-4, with TRBD1 as a possible D gene (5 bases). The germline V gene encodes CDR1 SEHNR and CDR2 FQNEAQ (reference sequence). The CDR3 has 15 amino acids. V was trimmed by 5 bases and J by 0 bases, leaving 10 bases between them. For the CDR3, the DNA is TGTGCCAGCAGCCTAGGGACTACAACTAATGAAAAACTGTTTTTT. It yields the protein CASSLGTTTNEKLFF.

There are a few counts of this clonotype. The rearrangement joins TRBV28 to TRBJ2-7; D not certain. The V gene lost 6 bases and the J gene lost 3 bases, with 9 bases spanning the gap. Per the germline V gene, CDR1 is MDHEN and CDR2 is SYDVKM. The CDR3 spans 12 residues. The CDR3 coding sequence is TGTGCCAGCAGGGGGTTATACTACGAGCAGTACTTC. Its translation: CASRGLYYEQYF. Supplemented by reference TRBV28 and TRBJ2-7, the full variable domain reads DVKVTQSSRYLVKRTGEKVFLECVQDMDHENMFWYRQDPGLGLRLIYFSYDVKMKEKGDIPEGYSVSREKKERFSLILESASTNQTSMYLCASRGLYYEQYFGPGTRLTVT.

This chain links TRBV6-2 or TRBV6-3 with TRBJ2-3; D gene ambiguous. The tail of the sequence fits TRBJ2-5 better, so the J call may be wrong. This CDR3 is built from 11 residues. The germline V gene has CDR1 MNHEY and CDR2 SVGEGT. The CDR3 nucleotides read TGTGCCAGCAGTTATGGGTCGGCCCAGTACTTC. Its protein is CASSYGSAQYF.

This clonotype was found a few times. V usage is TRBV7-6 and J usage is TRBJ1-6; D perhaps matches TRBD1 (5 bases). This CDR3 is 15 amino acids long. Germline lookup yields CDR1 SGHVS and CDR2 FNYEAQ. The ends were cut back, 3 bases at V and 7 bases at J, with 13 bases in the middle. In DNA, the CDR3 is TGTGCCAGCAGCTTCAAGGACATGGGGAATTCACCCCTCCACTTT. It specifies CASSFKDMGNSPLHF. Full variable domain (outside the CDR3, taken from reference TRBV7-6 and TRBJ1-6): GAGVSQSPRYKVTKRGQDVALRCDPISGHVSLYWYRQALGQGPEFLTYFNYEAQQDKSGLPNDRFSAERPEGSISTLTIQRTEQRDSAMYRCASSFKDMGNSPLHFGNGTRLTVT.

The sample holds a few counts of this clonotype. The gene calls are TRBV20-1 and TRBJ2-1; TRBD2 aligns across 7 bases. The CDR3 covers 14 residues. V dropped 5 bases and J dropped 4; count of bases not matched to a gene: 8. Germline V gene data show CDR1 as DFQATT and CDR2 as SNEGSKA (reference sequence). CDR3 residues: CSAGGGDTYNEQFF. CDR3 coding DNA: TGCAGTGCTGGGGGGGGAGATACTTACAATGAGCAGTTCTTC.